The next 30 T cell receptor beta chains were all read from a single sample in a study of OX40 agonist ivuxolimab in advanced cancers. Produced via immunoSEQ multiplex PCR; TCRdb's table is partial and in-frame only. The table records about 93,000 clones, roughly nine tenths of them present only once. The sample consisted of CD4+ or CD8+ T cells sorted from blood, taken in a trial of the OX40 agonist ivuxolimab. Receptors originate from an adult with an advanced solid tumor such as melanoma, head and neck, liver or kidney cancer.

This chain uses TRBV9 with TRBJ2-1; 10 bases are shared with TRBD2. Trimming removed 4 bases from V and 3 bases from J; junction bases left unmatched: 7. CDR3 length: 16 amino acids. CDR1 and CDR2 from the germline V gene are SGDLS and YYNGEE. In nucleotides, the CDR3 is TGTGCCAGCAGCCCCCTAGCGGGGGTCCTCTACAATGAGCAGTTCTTC. It specifies CASSPLAGVLYNEQFF.

The chain uses TRBV2 and TRBJ2-2; D not resolved. The CDR3 loop spans 12 amino acids. Germline loops: CDR1 SNHLY, CDR2 FYNNEI. Trimming took 3 bases from V and 8 from J, leaving 7 bases between them. CDR3 nucleotides: TGTGCCAGCAGTGAGGAAAGGGGGGAGCTGTTTTTT. This codes for CASSEERGELFF.

Comments on this clone: No DNA is shown, since the ends of the CDR3 on it are uncertain; the CDR3 is the one TCRdb lists. The chain joins TRBV29-1 to TRBJ2-5; the listed D gene, TRBD1, was not tested against the DNA. The length of the CDR3 is 14 amino acids, counting both ends. Looked up from germline, CDR1 is SQVTM and CDR2 is ANQGSEA. CDR3 in amino acids: CSTSGHFSQETQYF.

This rearrangement joins TRBV11-3 to TRBJ1-3; 9 bases line up with TRBD1. V lost 5 bases to trimming and J lost 1 base; unmatched junction nucleotides: 6. The CDR3 runs to 16 residues. Germline V gene sequence: CDR1 SGHNT, CDR2 YENEEA. The CDR3 region has the DNA TGTGCCAGCAGCAAGAACAGGGGGCAGTCTGGAAACACCATATATTTT. This sequence encodes CASSKNRGQSGNTIYF. The complete variable domain, with remaining parts taken from reference TRBV11-3 and TRBJ1-3, reads EAGVVQSPRYKIIEKKQPVAFWCNPISGHNTLYWYLQNLGQGPELLIRYENEEAVDDSQLPKDRFSAERLKGVDSTLKIQPAELGDSAVYLCASSKNRGQSGNTIYFGEGSWLTVV.

The chain links TRBV5-1 to TRBJ1-1, with a possible D match to TRBD1 (6 bases). Trimming took 4 bases from V and 0 from J, leaving 10 bases between them. This CDR3 is built from 14 residues. Germline values: CDR1 SGHRS, CDR2 YFSETQ. The CDR3 spells CASSPGQMNTEAFF. CDR3 in DNA: TGCGCCAGCAGCCCCGGACAGATGAACACTGAAGCTTTCTTT.

About this clone itself: The identical CDR3 is also encoded by other nucleotide sequences in the sample. V usage is TRBV6-5 and J usage is TRBJ2-2; D is perhaps TRBD1 (6 bases). Germline V CDR1 and CDR2: MNHEY, SVGAGI. The germline V and J ends were trimmed by 6 bases and 2 bases, with 13 bases remaining between them. CDR3 length: 15 residues. The CDR3 nucleotides are TGTGCCAGCAGCAAAGGGGGACCAAACACCGGGGAGCTGTTTTTT. It translates to CASSKGGPNTGELFF.

The gene calls are TRBV5-1 and TRBJ1-1; D gene ambiguous. Trimming took off 3 bases at V and 4 bases at J, with 10 bases between the two ends. The CDR3 runs to 13 residues. CDR1 and CDR2 from the germline V gene are SGHRS and YFSETQ. The CDR3 bases are TGCGCCAGCAGCTATACGAAAGGCACTGAAGCTTTCTTT. It translates to CASSYTKGTEAFF.

This chain joins TRBV27 and TRBJ2-5; 9 bases agree with TRBD2. V gave up 4 bases and J gave up 1 base; unmatched junction bases: 7. The germline V gene has CDR1 MNHEY and CDR2 SMNVEV (reference sequence). The CDR3 is 16 residues long. CDR3 amino acids: CASSSPVTSGQETQYF. The CDR3 DNA follows: TGTGCCAGCAGTTCCCCTGTGACTAGCGGCCAAGAGACCCAGTACTTC.

The genes are TRBV5-5 and TRBJ2-3; D is uncertain. With 2 bases removed from V and 3 bases from J, the gap between germline ends came to 16 bases. Germline lookup yields CDR1 SGHKS and CDR2 YYEKEE (reference sequence). CDR3 length: 16 amino acids. CDR3 nucleotide sequence: TGTGCCAGCAGCTTTAACCCCGCGGTAAGGACAGATACGCAGTATTTT. Translating gives CASSFNPAVRTDTQYF.

This chain joins TRBV7-8 and TRBJ2-3, with 7 positions matching TRBD1. V gave up 4 bases and J gave up 6 bases; unmatched junction bases: 10. CDR1 and CDR2 (germline): SGHVS, FQNEAQ. There are 15 residues in the CDR3. CDR3 nucleotide sequence: TGTGCCAGCAGCTCGGACAGGTCCATAGGGGATACGCAGTATTTT. Encoded protein: CASSSDRSIGDTQYF.

This clone was detected a few times. This chain connects TRBV11-2 to TRBJ1-2; 7 bases align to TRBD1. The V segment lost 6 bases and the J segment 8 bases; nucleotides outside the gene matches: 9. The CDR3 has 13 amino acids. Per germline, CDR1 SGHAT and CDR2 FQNNGV. CDR3 sequence reads: CASRRDSQGGYTF. Written as DNA, the CDR3 is TGTGCCAGCAGACGGGACAGTCAAGGCGGCTACACCTTC.

The chain couples TRBV5-6 to TRBJ2-3; D possibly corresponds to TRBD1 (7 bases). V lost 4 bases and J lost 2, with 14 bases in between. CDR1 is SGHDT, CDR2 YYEEEE, per germline. This CDR3 is 15 amino acids long. The CDR3 region is CASSAGQTPTDTQYF. Here the CDR3 DNA reads TGTGCCAGCAGCGCGGGACAGACCCCCACAGATACGCAGTATTTT.

The rearrangement links TRBV11-2 to TRBJ2-7; D remains ambiguous. V gave up 3 bases and J gave up 9 bases, with 15 bases separating them. Per germline, CDR1 SGHAT and CDR2 FQNNGV. CDR3 length equals 13 residues. The CDR3 bases are TGTGCCAGCAGCTTCTCCGATGTGGGATGGCAGTACTTC. It codes for CASSFSDVGWQYF.

The chain couples TRBV19 to TRBJ1-5; D is unclear. V was shortened by 0 bases and J by 7 bases, with 10 bases between the two germline ends. The CDR3 runs to 14 residues. CDR1 and CDR2 (germline): LNHDA, SQIVND (reference sequence). The CDR3 loop reads CASSIERVYQPQHF. DNA of the CDR3: TGTGCCAGTAGTATAGAGAGGGTGTACCAGCCCCAGCATTTT.

The V gene is TRBV7-6, the J gene TRBJ2-3; the D is unclear. The CDR3 spans 13 residues. V dropped 5 bases and J dropped 0 bases, with 6 bases sitting between them. CDR1 is SGHVS and CDR2 is FNYEAQ in the germline V gene. The CDR3 bases are TGTGCCAGCAGCCCCTACAGCACAGATACGCAGTATTTT. Protein sequence: CASSPYSTDTQYF.

This clone was detected once. This rearrangement joins TRBV28 to TRBJ2-7, with 7 bases identical to TRBD2. The CDR3 spans 15 residues. V trimming: 4 bases; J trimming: 0 bases; junction bases outside the gene matches: 6. CDR1 is MDHEN and CDR2 is SYDVKM in the germline V gene. Here the CDR3 DNA reads TGTGCCAGCAGTTCGCTAGCGGCGCACTCCTACGAGCAGTACTTC. It yields the protein CASSSLAAHSYEQYF.

This chain uses TRBV7-8 with TRBJ1-2, with 8 bases aligning to TRBD1. From germline, CDR1 is SGHVS and CDR2 FQNEAQ. The V gene end was trimmed by 5 bases and the J gene end by 4 bases; junction bases not matched to a gene: 3. The CDR3 spans 13 residues. CDR3: CASSLDRGYGYTF. The CDR3 DNA follows: TGTGCCAGCAGCCTAGACAGGGGCTATGGCTACACCTTC.

The V and J genes are TRBV5-4 and TRBJ1-6, with TRBD1 as a possible D gene (5 bases). Trimming cost V 4 bases and J 8 bases, with 13 bases left between them. Germline values: CDR1 SGHNT, CDR2 YYREEE (reference sequence). This CDR3 has 14 residues. CDR3 nucleotide sequence: TGTGCCAGCAGCCATCAGGGTTTGGATTCACCCCTCCACTTT. It yields the protein CASSHQGLDSPLHF.

This chain links TRBV18 with TRBJ1-1; maybe TRBD1 (5 bases). The V gene's germline CDR1 is KGHSH and CDR2 LQKENI. Trimming left V 3 bases short and J 4 bases short, with 12 bases between. There are 14 residues in the CDR3. The CDR3 region has the DNA TGTGCCAGCTCACCCCGCCAGGGCCCCACTGAAGCTTTCTTT. Translating gives CASSPRQGPTEAFF.

The chain has TRBV10-3 and TRBJ2-2; possible D gene TRBD1, 5 bases. CDR3 length: 15 residues. Looked up from germline, CDR1 is ENHRY and CDR2 is SYGVKD. With 3 bases removed from V and 1 base from J, the gap between germline ends came to 9 bases. CDR3 sequence (DNA): TGTGCCATCAGTGAAGGGGCGGTGAACACCGGGGAGCTGTTTTTT. This encodes CAISEGAVNTGELFF.

The V call is TRBV6-5, the J call TRBJ1-2; 8 bases map to TRBD1. From germline, CDR1 is MNHEY and CDR2 SVGAGI. With 6 bases clipped from V and 5 bases from J, the junction kept 11 bases outside the gene matches. The CDR3 is 15 residues long. The CDR3 DNA follows: TGTGCCAGCAGCAATGACCGTGGACAGGGTTATGGCTACACCTTC. Its translation is CASSNDRGQGYGYTF.

The rearrangement uses TRBV27 and TRBJ1-1; 7 bases are a match to TRBD1. The CDR3 is 15 residues long. Germline V gene sequence: CDR1 MNHEY, CDR2 SMNVEV (reference sequence). Trimming at V came to 6 bases and at J to 5 bases, leaving 12 bases not matched to a gene. In DNA form, the CDR3 reads TGTGCCAGCAGACCTATCGACAGGGAGAGGACTGAAGCTTTCTTT. This codes for CASRPIDRERTEAFF.

This chain uses TRBV30 with TRBJ1-1; no firm D call. The V gene lost 5 bases and the J gene lost 5 bases, with 15 bases spanning the gap. Per germline, CDR1 GTSNPN and CDR2 SVGIG (reference sequence). CDR3 length equals 13 residues. This CDR3 reads CAWAGGQRTEAFF. Written as DNA, the CDR3 is TGTGCCTGGGCCGGCGGCCAAAGGACTGAAGCTTTCTTT.

The chain joins TRBV5-4 to TRBJ2-1, with 8 bases lining up with TRBD1. CDR3 length equals 15 residues. Losses at the gene ends were 0 bases for V and 9 bases for J; bases not matched to a gene: 8. Germline V gene data show CDR1 as SGHNT and CDR2 as YYREEE (reference sequence). CDR3 bases: TGTGCCAGCAGCTTGGGGGACAGGCCCGGAGGTGAGCAGTTCTTC. Translation: CASSLGDRPGGEQFF.

In this sample, this clone turned up a few times. The chain combines TRBV7-9 with TRBJ1-2; D gene uncertain. Germline V CDR1 and CDR2: SEHNR, FQNEAQ (reference sequence). CDR3 length: 12 residues. V shed 5 bases and J shed 1 base, with 5 bases lying between them. For the CDR3, the DNA is TGTGCCAGCAGCCCATATAACTATGGCTACACCTTC. Encoded protein: CASSPYNYGYTF.

This clone was detected only once. The chain employs TRBV7-8 and TRBJ1-5, with 10 bases identical to TRBD1. With 0 bases clipped from V and 6 bases from J, the junction kept 5 bases outside the gene matches. Germline CDR1 and CDR2: SGHVS and FQNEAQ. The CDR3 sequence is 16 residues long. CDR3 residues: CASSLARTGGSQPQHF. The CDR3 DNA reads as TGTGCCAGCAGCTTAGCTAGGACAGGGGGGAGTCAGCCCCAGCATTTT.

The chain joins TRBV6-5 to TRBJ2-5, with D possibly being TRBD2 (6 bases). Germline V gives CDR1 MNHEY, CDR2 SVGAGI. CDR3 length: 14 residues. V lost 8 bases to trimming and J lost 1 base, with 14 bases between them. The CDR3 DNA follows: TGTGCCAGCCTCTCTAGCGAGGCCCAAGAGACCCAGTACTTC. It specifies CASLSSEAQETQYF.

This chain joins TRBV9 and TRBJ1-5; 12 nucleotides match TRBD1. CDR3 length: 18 residues. Per germline, CDR1 SGDLS and CDR2 YYNGEE. The junction had 10 bases not matched to a gene; V was cut back by 5 bases and J by 1 base. For the CDR3, the DNA is TGTGCCAGCAGTGAACCGGGACAGGGGGCGGAGAGCAATCAGCCCCAGCATTTT. This sequence encodes CASSEPGQGAESNQPQHF. The variable domain in full, with the rest retrieved from reference TRBV9 and TRBJ1-5, is DSGVTQTPKHLITATGQRVTLRCSPRSGDLSVYWYQQSLDQGLQFLIQYYNGEERAKGNILERFSAQQFPDLHSELNLSSLELGDSALYFCASSEPGQGAESNQPQHFGDGTRLSIL.

The V gene is TRBV30, the J gene TRBJ2-3; D not certain. The CDR3 has 13 residues. Trimming stripped 5 bases from V and 0 bases from J, with 9 bases between. Germline values: CDR1 GTSNPN, CDR2 SVGIG (reference sequence). The CDR3 DNA is TGTGCCTGGCGAACGGCTAGCACAGATACGCAGTATTTT. Its translation is CAWRTASTDTQYF.

V usage is TRBV27 and J usage is TRBJ1-3; no clear D gene. Germline loops: CDR1 MNHEY, CDR2 SMNVEV (reference sequence). V was trimmed by 1 base and J by 0 bases, leaving 7 bases between them. The CDR3 has 15 residues. CDR3 amino acids: CASSLFGRSGNTIYF. The CDR3 bases are TGTGCCAGCAGTTTATTCGGACGCTCTGGAAACACCATATATTTT.